These 23 T cell receptor beta chains were all obtained from the same sample, sequenced in a study of T cell repertoires in cytomegalovirus infection. TCRdb analysed the reads with MiXCR anew, one entry per CDR3 protein. The sample has 400,000 to 550,000 distinct CDR3 sequences; about 11% are singletons. The material sequenced was PBMCs. The receptors shown here come from a human donor in good health (CMV status not recorded). Some clones in this sample may be carry-over from other donors' samples.

This clonotype has a count of ten or more. The J gene is TRBJ2-7, the V gene TRBV6-2 or TRBV6-3; maybe TRBD1 (6 bases). Germline loops: CDR1 MNHEY, CDR2 SVGEGT. Trimming cost V 10 bases and J 7 bases, with 20 bases left between them. The CDR3 totals 13 residues. As DNA, the CDR3 is TGTGCCACCAGCGACAGGACTCTTCTGGAGCAGTACTTC. It yields the protein CATSDRTLLEQYF.

This clonotype was seen many times. The V call is TRBV10-3, the J call TRBJ2-3; TRBD1 agrees at 11 bases. The junction had 6 bases not matched to a gene; V was cut back by 9 bases and J by 4 bases. CDR3 length equals 14 residues. Germline CDR1 reads ENHRY; CDR2 reads SYGVKD. Here the CDR3 reads CAIGQGAAADTQYF. The CDR3 nucleotides are TGTGCCATTGGACAGGGGGCAGCGGCAGATACGCAGTATTTT.

This chain joins TRBV23-1 and TRBJ1-1; 12 bases fit TRBD1. TRBV23-1 is an ORF; its function is uncertain. The CDR3 has 15 residues. V shed 8 bases, J shed 4 bases, and the junction held 8 bases outside the gene matches. As DNA, the CDR3 is TGCGCCAGCGAACCGGGACAGGGGGCTGGCACTGAAGCTTTCTTT. Residues: CASEPGQGAGTEAFF.

Many counts were recorded for this clonotype. The gene calls are TRBV7-9 and TRBJ2-7, with D hard to call. The CDR3 is 14 residues long. Trimming left V 2 bases short and J 7 bases short, with 15 bases between. CDR1 and CDR2 from the germline V gene are SEHNR and FQNEAQ (reference sequence). DNA for the CDR3: TGTGCCAGCAGCTTAAGATCCCCCAATAGGGAGCAGTACTTC. This encodes CASSLRSPNREQYF.

The chain links TRBV28 to TRBJ1-1; D is undetermined. CDR1 is MDHEN and CDR2 is SYDVKM in the germline V gene. This CDR3 has 13 amino acids. Trimming took 2 bases from V and 4 from J, leaving 8 bases between them. The CDR3 spells CASSLIGSTEAFF. As DNA, the CDR3 is TGTGCCAGCAGTTTAATCGGCAGCACTGAAGCTTTCTTT.

This clonotype was seen at least ten times. The chain couples TRBV2 to TRBJ2-5, with D possibly matching TRBD1 (5 bases). CDR3 length equals 14 residues. V lost 6 bases and J lost 1, with 12 bases in between. CDR1 and CDR2 (germline): SNHLY, FYNNEI. The CDR3 reads CASSRTPGQETQYF. For the CDR3, the DNA is TGTGCCAGCAGCCGGACACCCGGCCAAGAGACCCAGTACTTC.

This clonotype was seen many times. The V and J genes are TRBV12-3 or TRBV12-4 and TRBJ1-1; D is uncertain. This CDR3 spans 14 amino acids. The ends were cut back, 3 bases at V and 2 bases at J, with 10 bases in the middle. The CDR3 reads CASSLTLKNTEAFF. The CDR3 DNA sequence: TGTGCCAGCAGTTTGACATTAAAAAACACTGAAGCTTTCTTT.

Comments on this clonotype: Possible read error: a much larger clone is one base away. The chain employs TRBV7-4 and TRBJ1-1, with D unresolved. The CDR3 spans 13 residues. V lost 4 bases and J 6 bases, leaving 12 bases between the germline ends. The germline gives CDR1 SGHVT, CDR2 SQSDAQ. The CDR3 reads CASSSQRNSEAFF. The CDR3 DNA follows: TGTGCCAGCAGCTCCCAGCGAAACTCTGAAGCTTTCTTT.

This clonotype was seen more than once but under ten times. The chain uses TRBV20-1 and TRBJ1-2; D is uncertain. The germline V gene has CDR1 DFQATT and CDR2 SNEGSKA (reference sequence). Trimming cost V 1 base and J 8 bases, with 14 bases left between them. The CDR3 runs to 13 residues. CDR3 sequence: CSARGTPGGGYTF. The CDR3 nucleotides are TGCAGTGCTAGAGGAACCCCTGGCGGCGGCTACACCTTC.

This clonotype came up many times. This sequence joins TRBV11-2 and TRBJ2-4, with 11 bases lining up with TRBD2. V lost 3 bases, J lost 9 bases, and 4 bases stayed unmatched. The germline V gene has CDR1 SGHAT and CDR2 FQNNGV. This CDR3 contains 14 residues. The CDR3 bases are TGTGCCAGCAGCTTGGGTCTAGCGGGGGGCATTCAGTACTTC. Translation: CASSLGLAGGIQYF.

This clonotype has at least ten counts. CDR3 protein: CASRGQPNTGELFF. The DNA for the CDR3 is TGTGCCAGCAGGGGACAGCCTAACACCGGGGAGCTGTTTTTT. The J gene is TRBJ2-2, the V gene TRBV27, with TRBD1 matching over 7 bases. Germline V gene lookup returns CDR1 MNHEY and CDR2 SMNVEV (reference sequence). V gave up 6 bases and J gave up 2 bases; unmatched junction bases: 3. This CDR3 contains 14 residues.

This clonotype appeared many times. V is TRBV7-9 and J is TRBJ2-3; a possible D gene is TRBD1 (6 bases). Trimming stripped 1 base from V and 6 bases from J, with 11 bases between. The CDR3 is 14 amino acids. The germline CDR1 and CDR2 sequences are SEHNR and FQNEAQ (reference sequence). The CDR3 DNA sequence: TGTGCCAGCAGCTTAGGTGGGGGCGCGGATACGCAGTATTTT. The encoded protein is CASSLGGGADTQYF.

The chain carries TRBV14 and TRBJ2-5; 11 bases match TRBD2. V dropped 0 bases and J dropped 0; count of bases not matched to a gene: 9. Germline lookup yields CDR1 SGHDN and CDR2 FVKESK. The CDR3 totals 19 residues. The CDR3 DNA is TGTGCCAGCAGCCAAGATGAGGGACTAGCGGAATTGTACCAAGAGACCCAGTACTTC. It translates to CASSQDEGLAELYQETQYF.

This clonotype was observed many times. J is TRBJ2-6 and V is TRBV4-2; D is ambiguous. V lost 1 base and J lost 0, with 10 bases in between. The germline V gene encodes CDR1 LGHNA and CDR2 YNFKEQ. The CDR3 has 17 amino acids. The CDR3 bases are TGTGCCAGCAGCCAAGTCTCAATTAGCTCTGGGGCCAACGTCCTGACTTTC. Protein product: CASSQVSISSGANVLTF.

In its sample, this clonotype was seen many times. This rearrangement joins TRBV20-1 to TRBJ1-1, with D unclear. Germline CDR1 DFQATT, CDR2 SNEGSKA (reference sequence). V lost 6 bases and J lost 1, with 21 bases in between. CDR3 size: 16 residues. For the CDR3, the DNA is TGCAGTGCCCTGGGTCCCCAAGGGTGGTCGAACACTGAAGCTTTCTTT. Translating it yields CSALGPQGWSNTEAFF.

Only a few counts were recorded for this clonotype. The gene calls are TRBV5-1 and TRBJ2-2, with 11 bases aligning to TRBD2. The V gene's germline CDR1 is SGHRS and CDR2 YFSETQ. The CDR3 length is 18 residues. With 0 bases clipped from V and 4 bases from J, the junction kept 8 bases outside the gene matches. The DNA for the CDR3 is TGCGCCAGCAGCTTGGGGTTAGCGGGAGGGCCGAGCACCGGGGAGCTGTTTTTT. Translating gives CASSLGLAGGPSTGELFF.

This clonotype showed up just a few times. The V gene is TRBV27, the J gene TRBJ1-6; D perhaps matches TRBD1 (6 bases). Germline-derived CDR1 and CDR2 are MNHEY and SMNVEV (reference sequence). The V and J ends lost 4 bases and 6 bases respectively, with 10 bases between them. This CDR3 contains 14 residues. CDR3 loop: CASSSGGGNSPLHF. The CDR3, as DNA: TGTGCCAGCAGTTCTGGAGGGGGTAATTCACCCCTCCACTTT.

This clonotype was seen repeatedly, ten times or more. This rearrangement joins TRBV19 to TRBJ2-7; weak D call: TRBD2 (6 bases). The CDR3 totals 15 residues. CDR1 and CDR2 (germline): LNHDA, SQIVND (reference sequence). Trimming left V 3 bases short and J 1 base short, with 13 bases between. The CDR3 DNA is TGTGCCAGTAGTATCCCGGGAGTAACGTCCTACGAGCAGTACTTC. Its protein is CASSIPGVTSYEQYF. Variable domain in full (rest from reference TRBV19 and TRBJ2-7): DGGITQSPKYLFRKEGQNVTLSCEQNLNHDAMYWYRQDPGQGLRLIYYSQIVNDFQKGDIAEGYSVSREKKESFPLTVTSAQKNPTAFYLCASSIPGVTSYEQYFGPGTRLTVT.

This clonotype has a count of ten or more. This chain uses TRBV6-5 with TRBJ2-2; D unresolved. The CDR3 is 15 residues long. V was shortened by 3 bases and J by 5 bases, with 13 bases between the two germline ends. Germline V gene lookup returns CDR1 MNHEY and CDR2 SVGAGI. This CDR3 is CASSYEARATGELFF. In DNA form, the CDR3 reads TGTGCCAGCAGTTATGAGGCAAGGGCGACCGGGGAGCTGTTTTTT.

This clonotype showed up many times. The genes are TRBV6-5 and TRBJ2-1, with D perhaps matching TRBD1 (6 bases). Germline assignment: CDR1 MNHEY and CDR2 SVGAGI. V dropped 0 bases and J dropped 9 bases, with 24 bases sitting between them. This CDR3 contains 18 residues. CDR3 region: CASSYSSINRALLGEQFF. Here the CDR3 DNA reads TGTGCCAGCAGTTACTCGAGCATAAACAGGGCCCTATTAGGTGAGCAGTTCTTC.

In this sample, this clonotype turned up many times. The gene calls are TRBV6-2 or TRBV6-3 and TRBJ1-6; 7 positions agree with TRBD1. J gave up 7 bases and V 6 bases, and 12 bases lay outside the gene matches. This CDR3 spans 16 amino acids. Germline V gives CDR1 MNHEY, CDR2 SVGEGT. The CDR3 sequence: CASSQDRSFRNSPLHF. In DNA form, the CDR3 reads TGTGCCAGCAGCCAGGACAGGTCCTTTAGGAATTCACCCCTCCACTTT.

This clonotype was seen repeatedly, ten times or more. The V and J genes are TRBV7-9 and TRBJ1-1, with TRBD1 matching 7 bases. With 5 bases clipped from V and 7 bases from J, the junction kept 16 bases outside the gene matches. CDR3 length: 16 amino acids. Per germline, CDR1 SEHNR and CDR2 FQNEAQ (reference sequence). CDR3 sequence (DNA): TGTGCCAGCAGCAACGCCGGGACAGCGATGCCGCGTGAAGCTTTCTTT. Amino acids: CASSNAGTAMPREAFF.

At least ten counts were recorded for this clonotype. The chain carries TRBV7-8 and TRBJ1-6; D is undetermined. Trimming pared 3 bases from V and 4 bases from J, leaving 19 bases between. Germline lookup yields CDR1 SGHVS and CDR2 FQNEAQ. The CDR3 is made up of 18 amino acids. In DNA form, the CDR3 reads TGTGCCAGCAGCTTCGTCGGCGGCAGGCGCACTTATAATTCACCCCTCCACTTT. Its translation: CASSFVGGRRTYNSPLHF. The full variable domain, its missing parts supplied by reference TRBV7-8 and TRBJ1-6, is GAGVSQSPRYKVAKRGQDVALRCDPISGHVSLFWYQQALGQGPEFLTYFQNEAQLDKSGLPSDRFFAERPEGSVSTLKIQRTQQEDSAVYLCASSFVGGRRTYNSPLHFGNGTRLTVT.